These 7 T cell receptor beta chains were sequenced from one sample in a study of identical twins. TCRdb ran MiXCR on the 5' RACE reads and lists one entry per CDR3 protein. The sample contains 430,000 or so distinct CDR3 sequences, 20% to 25% of which appear only once. These records were also assigned to another study, of T cells expressing NK-cell markers.

The sequenced material came from CD4+ T cells sorted from blood. These receptors were obtained from a woman aged 18-35 years in good health.

This clonotype showed up just a few times. The chain uses TRBV10-2 and TRBJ1-4; possible D gene TRBD1, 6 bases. V lost 5 bases to trimming and J lost 7 bases, with 14 bases between them. Germline V CDR1 and CDR2: WSHSY, SAAADI. The CDR3 extends over 14 amino acids. CDR3 sequence (DNA): TGCGCCAGCAGTCGGACGGACAGCCGTGAAAAACTGTTTTTT. Translation: CASSRTDSREKLFF.

This chain links TRBV12-3 or TRBV12-4 with TRBJ2-3; D unresolved. Trimming removed 5 bases at V and 6 bases at J, with 12 bases between. The CDR3 length is 13 residues. The CDR3 here is CASSPTGRDTQYF. The CDR3 DNA reads TGTGCCAGCAGTCCGACCGGACGCGATACGCAGTATTTT.

The CDR3 loop reads CASSFRDSTYEQYF. Here the CDR3 DNA reads TGCGCCAGCAGCTTTAGGGACAGCACCTACGAGCAGTACTTC. This chain uses TRBV5-1 with TRBJ2-7, with 7 bases that match TRBD1. V shed 2 bases, J shed 2 bases, and the junction held 4 bases outside the gene matches. This CDR3 spans 14 amino acids. CDR1 and CDR2 from the germline V gene are SGHRS and YFSETQ.

In this sample, this clonotype turned up a few times. The rearrangement joins TRBV12-5 to TRBJ2-3; 8 bases are shared with TRBD2. This CDR3 spans 14 amino acids. V trimming: 2 bases; J trimming: 4 bases; junction bases outside the gene matches: 2. The germline CDR1 and CDR2 sequences are LGHNT and FRNRAP. The CDR3 region has the DNA TGTGCTAGTGGTTTGAGCGGGAGCGCAGATACGCAGTATTTT. Its translation: CASGLSGSADTQYF. Combining the CDR3 with reference TRBV12-5 and TRBJ2-3 gives the whole variable domain DARVTQTPRHKVTEMGQEVTMRCQPILGHNTVFWYRQTMMQGLELLAYFRNRAPLDDSGMPKDRFSAEMPDATLATLKIQPSEPRDSAVYFCASGLSGSADTQYFGPGTRLTVL.

This clonotype was detected only a few times. This chain links TRBV15 with TRBJ2-7, with D possibly called TRBD1 or TRBD2 (6 bases each). Per the germline V gene, CDR1 is LNHNV and CDR2 is YYDKDF (reference sequence). The CDR3 has 15 amino acids. V gave up 1 base and J gave up 0 bases, with 10 bases separating them. The CDR3 DNA sequence: TGTGCCACCAGCAGAGGTGGAGGGGGCTCCTACGAGCAGTACTTC. Translation: CATSRGGGGSYEQYF.

This chain links TRBV5-1 with TRBJ2-7; TRBD2 is a possible D gene (6 bases). The V gene's germline CDR1 is SGHRS and CDR2 YFSETQ. Trimming left V 4 bases short and J 1 base short, with 12 bases between. The CDR3 consists of 14 residues. This chain's CDR3 is CASSTGTESYEQYF. The CDR3 DNA follows: TGCGCCAGCAGCACCGGGACTGAGTCCTACGAGCAGTACTTC. The variable domain in full, with the rest retrieved from reference TRBV5-1 and TRBJ2-7, is KAGVTQTPRYLIKTRGQQVTLSCSPISGHRSVSWYQQTPGQGLQFLFEYFSETQRNKGNFPGRFSGRQFSNSRSEMNVSTLELGDSALYLCASSTGTESYEQYFGPGTRLTVT.

The J gene is TRBJ2-7, the V gene TRBV20-1, with TRBD2 matching 11 bases. CDR1 DFQATT and CDR2 SNEGSKA come from the germline V gene (reference sequence). The CDR3 is 11 residues long. The CDR3 coding sequence is TGCAAGGACTGTAGCGGGAGGGTAAGGTACTTC. Translation: CKDCSGRVRYF.